The source of this T cell receptor beta chain is a study of T cells in Graves' hyperthyroidism and ophthalmopathy (dated by TCRdb to about 2019). Notes on the research overall: Peripheral blood samples were taken at initial diagnosis, before any treatment was given. Prospective prediction of ophthalmopathy was tested in an independent validation cohort of 18 hyperthyroidism patients and 15 to 17 patients who later progressed to ophthalmopathy. The study also compared thyroid tissue and blood T-cell repertoires from several Graves' hyperthyroidism patients. A discovery cohort of about 96 patients, 43 with Graves' ophthalmopathy and about 60 with stable Graves' hyperthyroidism, was used to find distinguishing TCR V-J signatures. The approximately 97 discovery patients were randomly divided into training and test sets at a 7:3 ratio. The paper reports TCR Vbeta CDR3 sequencing of 135 peripheral blood samples: 43 ophthalmopathy, roughly 80 hyperthyroidism and around 17 progressor patients. After blood sampling, hyperthyroidism patients were treated with methimazole at a starting dose of 30 mg daily, and ophthalmopathy patients were treated with high-dose intravenous methylprednisolone.

TCR beta CDR3 regions were amplified from RNA transcripts. The TCR CDR3 was subjected to a first round of RT-PCR using the HTBI primer set and the Qiagen OneStep RT-PCR kit. Libraries were constructed in a second round of multiplex PCR, after which size selection and purification were carried out. The libraries were sequenced on an Illumina HiSeq2000 using paired-end 100 bp reads. Per the source publication's procedure: SOAPnuke was used to process the raw data, removing reads that contained adapters or uncalled bases, had a mean Phred below 15, or lacked an exact match to the constant primer or identifier. COPE v1.2.5 was used to merge the high-quality paired reads, and each unique nucleotide sequence was defined as a clonotype. MiTCR v1.1 was used to align clonotypes to the IMGT TRBV, TRBD and TRBJ reference segments. Analysis was restricted to V-J combinations with a frequency above 0.0001, which covered 98% to 99.2% of repertoires. A TCS score was defined as the ratio of F50 (clonal expansion) to E x V (chaos), with BLOSUM62-based TCRdist applied between CDR3 peptides within each V-J. Welch's t-statistics and random forest reduced several hundred V-J features to about 12, which were used in a naive Bayes classifier (R e1071). TCRdb reanalyzed the raw reads on its own, using fastp at Q25 for trimming and MiXCR for clone calling, and kept in-frame beta chains. Every entry covers one CDR3 protein and lists the most common genes and DNA from its rows. In this record, the V and J calls reflect TCRdb's handling and not the investigators' own analysis. The sample data list a few hundred thousand distinct CDR3 sequences, and 20% to 25% of these were observed just once. The ten biggest clones cover about 53% of the sample.

In the ophthalmopathy patients, disease was moderately to severely active, with a Clinical Activity Score of 3 or more, a NOSPECS grade of 4 or more, and a duration of less than 3 months. Any patient with an uncontrolled infection, another autoimmune disease, pregnancy or lactation was excluded. Diagnoses were established on the basis of clinical symptoms, serum thyroxine and TRAb, thyroid ultrasound, and orbital computed tomography. Ficoll-Paque density gradient centrifugation was used to isolate PBMCs from 8 to 10 ml of fresh peripheral blood. Total RNA was extracted using Trizol reagent, and RNA quality was assessed on an Agilent 2100 Bioanalyzer. Comments on this clonotype: Its antigen has not been determined. No per-base quality is available; no much larger clone lies one base away.

The V end loses 1 base and the J end loses 1 base, and a stretch of 13 bases separates them. There are 17 amino acids in the CDR3, from cysteine to phenylalanine inclusive. Of the read, only the CDR3 DNA is kept; its 51 bases are in frame from base 1. Based on the germline V gene, the CDR1 and CDR2 sequences are SGHTA and FQGNSA. The paper's findings and limits, for the study overall: A model built on a 13 V-J signature distinguished ophthalmopathy from stable hyperthyroidism, reaching about 88% sensitivity and around 81% specificity in cross-validation and 80%/75% in testing. No statistical method was used to fix the sample size in advance, and group allocation was not hidden from the investigators. In validation, the model predicted progression to ophthalmopathy a median of roughly 6.2 months before onset, with roughly 68% sensitivity and about 75% specificity. Most expanded thyroid clonotypes (frequency above 0.001) were also detected in blood, a finding suggesting that blood repertoires may reflect thyroid immune responses.

The sequence derives from an older woman with Graves' ophthalmopathy. Sequenced sample: blood. The sequence links TRBV7-2 to TRBJ2-2; TRBD1 is perhaps the D gene, given 5 matching bases. This receptor carries the CDR3 CASSLEWGAGNTGELFF. The nucleotides read TGTGCCAGCAGCTTAGAATGGGGCGCTGGGAACACCGGGGAGCTGTTTTTT.